The 8 T cell receptor beta chains below were found in one sample sequenced in a study of cytomegalovirus exposure and HLA in healthy donors. 60 Vbeta and 13 Jbeta primers were used in PCR. Libraries were prepared by immunoSEQ multiplex PCR; TCRdb keeps only in-frame clonotypes and omits some of them. Seen here are 140,000 to 150,000 clones, roughly 80% observed once, and the top ten hold about 6.7%. The sequenced material came from PBMCs. All receptors come from a woman in her forties in good health and CMV-seropositive.

For the CDR3, the DNA is TGTGCCAGCAGTCAAATAGATGACAGATTCAATCAGCCCCAGCATTTT. Protein product: CASSQIDDRFNQPQHF. The chain links TRBV6-6 to TRBJ1-5; perhaps TRBD1 as D (5 bases). The ends were cut back, 5 bases at V and 3 bases at J, with 17 bases in the middle. The CDR3 spans 16 residues. The V gene's germline CDR1 is MNHNY and CDR2 SVGAGI (reference sequence).

V gene TRBV19 combines with J gene TRBJ2-5, with 7 bases that match TRBD1. Per germline, CDR1 LNHDA and CDR2 SQIVND (reference sequence). The junction had 0 bases not matched to a gene; V was cut back by 1 base and J by 4 bases. The CDR3 totals 13 residues. CDR3 residues: CASSIAGGETQYF. As DNA, the CDR3 is TGTGCCAGTAGTATAGCAGGGGGAGAGACCCAGTACTTC.

This clone was observed a handful of times. The chain recombines TRBV7-2 with TRBJ2-5, with 7 bases that match TRBD2. CDR1 SGHTA and CDR2 FQGNSA come from the germline V gene. The CDR3 sequence is 17 residues long. Trimming removed 5 bases from V and 2 bases from J; junction bases left unmatched: 14. The CDR3 DNA follows: TGTGCCAGCAGCCCCAGTCGGGGACTACAAGAACAAGAGACCCAGTACTTC. Protein sequence: CASSPSRGLQEQETQYF.

The chain links TRBV5-4 to TRBJ1-4; D is perhaps TRBD1 (5 bases). CDR3 size: 16 residues. Germline V CDR1 and CDR2: SGHNT, YYREEE (reference sequence). V lost 3 bases, J lost 6 bases, and 18 bases lay in between. For the CDR3, the DNA is TGTGCCAGCAGCTGGGCACAACCGGGGGGTCATGAAAAACTGTTTTTT. It encodes CASSWAQPGGHEKLFF.

J is TRBJ2-7 and V is TRBV29-1, with 11 nucleotides matching TRBD1. The CDR3 runs to 15 residues. V shed 0 bases, J shed 1 base, and the junction held 2 bases outside the gene matches. CDR1 and CDR2 from the germline V gene are SQVTM and ANQGSEA. For the CDR3, the DNA is TGCAGCGTTGAAGATGGGACAGGGGGTTCCTACGAGCAGTACTTC. As protein: CSVEDGTGGSYEQYF.

The chain recombines TRBV7-9 with TRBJ2-1; TRBD2 aligns across 9 bases. The V and J ends lost 4 bases and 13 bases, in that order; junction bases with no gene match: 14. The CDR3 totals 15 residues. Germline assignment: CDR1 SEHNR and CDR2 FQNEAQ (reference sequence). The CDR3 DNA reads as TGTGCCAGCAGCTCAGGACTAGCGCCGGGTGAGGAACAGTTCTTC. It yields the protein CASSSGLAPGEEQFF.

This clone was counted a few times. The rearrangement joins TRBV4-1 to TRBJ1-5; D is unclear. Germline V gives CDR1 MGHRA, CDR2 YSYEKL. This CDR3 comprises 14 residues. The germline V and J ends were trimmed by 4 bases and 7 bases, with 14 bases remaining between them. DNA for the CDR3: TGCGCCAGCAGCCGCGAGGACTCTGGACAGCCCCAGCATTTT. Protein product: CASSREDSGQPQHF.

The chain carries TRBV5-1 and TRBJ1-2, with 11 bases that match TRBD1. Per germline, CDR1 SGHRS and CDR2 YFSETQ. The length of the CDR3 is 14 residues. Losses at the gene ends were 1 base for V and 8 bases for J; bases not matched to a gene: 4. This CDR3 reads CASSLWGQGEGYTF. In DNA, the CDR3 is TGCGCCAGCAGCTTGTGGGGACAGGGGGAAGGCTACACCTTC.